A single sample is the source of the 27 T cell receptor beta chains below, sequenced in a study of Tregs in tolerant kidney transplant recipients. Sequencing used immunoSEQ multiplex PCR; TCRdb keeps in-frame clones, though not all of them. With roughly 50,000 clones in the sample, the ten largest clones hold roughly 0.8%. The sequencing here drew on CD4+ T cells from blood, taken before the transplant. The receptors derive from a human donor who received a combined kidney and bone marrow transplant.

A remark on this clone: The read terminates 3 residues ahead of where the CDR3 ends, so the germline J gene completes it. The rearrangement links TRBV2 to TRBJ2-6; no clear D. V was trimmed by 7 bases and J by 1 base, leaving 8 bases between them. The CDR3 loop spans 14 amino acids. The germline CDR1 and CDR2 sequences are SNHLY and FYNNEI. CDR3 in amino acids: CASTSDSGANVLTF. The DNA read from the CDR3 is TGTGCCAGCACCTCAGATTCTGGGGCCAACGTC.

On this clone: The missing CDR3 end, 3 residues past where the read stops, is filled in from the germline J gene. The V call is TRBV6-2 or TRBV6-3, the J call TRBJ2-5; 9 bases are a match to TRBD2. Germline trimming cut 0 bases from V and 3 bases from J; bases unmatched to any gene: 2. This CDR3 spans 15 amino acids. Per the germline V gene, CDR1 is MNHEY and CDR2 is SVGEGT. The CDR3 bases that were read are TGTGCCAGCAGTTACTCGGCTAGCGGGGAAGAGACC. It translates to CASSYSASGEET. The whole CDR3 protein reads CASSYSASGEETQYF.

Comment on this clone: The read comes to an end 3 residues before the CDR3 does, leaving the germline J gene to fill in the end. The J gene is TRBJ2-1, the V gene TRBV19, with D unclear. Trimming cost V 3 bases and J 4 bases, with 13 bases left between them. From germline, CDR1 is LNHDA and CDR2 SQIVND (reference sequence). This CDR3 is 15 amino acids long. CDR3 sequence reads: CASSMTQLVYNEQFF. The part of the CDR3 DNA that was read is TGTGCCAGTAGTATGACCCAGCTAGTATACAATGAG. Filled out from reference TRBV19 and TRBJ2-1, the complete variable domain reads DGGITQSPKYLFRKEGQNVTLSCEQNLNHDAMYWYRQDPGQGLRLIYYSQIVNDFQKGDIAEGYSVSREKKESFPLTVTSAQKNPTAFYLCASSMTQLVYNEQFFGPGTRLTVL.

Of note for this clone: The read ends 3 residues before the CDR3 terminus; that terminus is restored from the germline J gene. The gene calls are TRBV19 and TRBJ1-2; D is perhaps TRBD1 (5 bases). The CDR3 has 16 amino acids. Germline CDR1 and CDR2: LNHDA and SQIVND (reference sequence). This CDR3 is CASSKSKGSGHPGYTF. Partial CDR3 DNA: TGTGCCAGTAGTAAATCAAAAGGGTCAGGGCACCCGGGC.

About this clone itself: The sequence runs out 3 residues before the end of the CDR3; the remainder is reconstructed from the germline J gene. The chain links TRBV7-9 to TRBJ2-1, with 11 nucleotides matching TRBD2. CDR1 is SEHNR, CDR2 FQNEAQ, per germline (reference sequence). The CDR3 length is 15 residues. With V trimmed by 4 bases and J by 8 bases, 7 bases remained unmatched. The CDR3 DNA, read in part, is TGTGCCAGCAGCTCTGGGACTAGCGGTCACGATGAG. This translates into CASSSGTSGHDE. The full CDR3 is CASSSGTSGHDEQFF.

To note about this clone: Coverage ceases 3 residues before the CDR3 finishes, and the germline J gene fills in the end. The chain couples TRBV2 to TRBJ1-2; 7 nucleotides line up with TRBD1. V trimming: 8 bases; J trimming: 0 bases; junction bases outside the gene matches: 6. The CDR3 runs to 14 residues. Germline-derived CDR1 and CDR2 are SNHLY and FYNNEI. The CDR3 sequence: CASRRTGTNYGYTF. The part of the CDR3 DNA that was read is TGTGCCAGCCGCAGGACAGGTACTAACTATGGC.

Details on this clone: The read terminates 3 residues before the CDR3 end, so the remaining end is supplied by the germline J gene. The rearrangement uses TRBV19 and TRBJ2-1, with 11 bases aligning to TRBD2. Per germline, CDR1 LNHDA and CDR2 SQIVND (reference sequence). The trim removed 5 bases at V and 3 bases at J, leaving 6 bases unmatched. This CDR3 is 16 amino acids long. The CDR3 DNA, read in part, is TGTGCCAGTAGTGTACTGGGACTAGCGGACTACAATGAG. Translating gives CASSVLGLADYNE. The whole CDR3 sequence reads CASSVLGLADYNEQFF.

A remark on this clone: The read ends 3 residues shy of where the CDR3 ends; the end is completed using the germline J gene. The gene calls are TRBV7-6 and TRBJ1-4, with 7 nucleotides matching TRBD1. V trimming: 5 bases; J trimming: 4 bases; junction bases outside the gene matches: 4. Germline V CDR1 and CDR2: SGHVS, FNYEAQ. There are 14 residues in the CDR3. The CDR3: CASSQGQLNEKLFF. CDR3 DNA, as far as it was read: TGTGCCAGCAGCCAGGGACAGCTTAATGAAAAA.

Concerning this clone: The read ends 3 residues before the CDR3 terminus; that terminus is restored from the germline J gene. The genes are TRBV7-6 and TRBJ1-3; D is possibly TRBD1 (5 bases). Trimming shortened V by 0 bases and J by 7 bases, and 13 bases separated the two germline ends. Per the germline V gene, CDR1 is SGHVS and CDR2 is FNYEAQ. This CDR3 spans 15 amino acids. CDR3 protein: CASSLASPRENTIYF. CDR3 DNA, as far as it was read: TGTGCCAGCAGCTTAGCGAGTCCCAGGGAGAACACC.

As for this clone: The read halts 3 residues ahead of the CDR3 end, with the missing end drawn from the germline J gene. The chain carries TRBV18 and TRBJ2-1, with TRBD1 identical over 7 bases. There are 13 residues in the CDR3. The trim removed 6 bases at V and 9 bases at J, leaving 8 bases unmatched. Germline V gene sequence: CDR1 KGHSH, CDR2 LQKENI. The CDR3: CASSPDRVGEQFF. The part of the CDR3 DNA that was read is TGTGCCAGCTCGCCAGACAGGGTAGGTGAG.

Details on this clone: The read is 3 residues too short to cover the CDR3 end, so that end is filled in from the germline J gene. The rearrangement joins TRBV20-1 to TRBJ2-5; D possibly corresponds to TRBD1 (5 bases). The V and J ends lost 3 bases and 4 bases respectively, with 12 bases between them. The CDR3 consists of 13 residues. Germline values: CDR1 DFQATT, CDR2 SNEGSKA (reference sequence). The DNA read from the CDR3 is TGCAGTGCTAGGAAAGACAGAGGAGAGACC. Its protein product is CSARKDRGET. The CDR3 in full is CSARKDRGETQYF.

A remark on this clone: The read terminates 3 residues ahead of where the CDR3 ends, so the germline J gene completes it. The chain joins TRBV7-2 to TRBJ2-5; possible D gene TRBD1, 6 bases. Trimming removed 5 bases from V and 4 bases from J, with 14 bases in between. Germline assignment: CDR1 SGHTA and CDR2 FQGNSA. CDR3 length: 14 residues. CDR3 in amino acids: CASSPDRQRETQYF. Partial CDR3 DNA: TGTGCCAGCAGCCCCGACAGGCAACGAGAGACC.

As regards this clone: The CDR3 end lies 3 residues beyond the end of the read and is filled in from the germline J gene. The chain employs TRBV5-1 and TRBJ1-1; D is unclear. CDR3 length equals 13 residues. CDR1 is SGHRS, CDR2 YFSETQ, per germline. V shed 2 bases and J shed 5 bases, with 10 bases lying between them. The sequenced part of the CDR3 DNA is TGCGCCAGCAGCTTTCCTGGCGGGACTGAA. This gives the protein CASSFPGGTE. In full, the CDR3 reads CASSFPGGTEAFF.

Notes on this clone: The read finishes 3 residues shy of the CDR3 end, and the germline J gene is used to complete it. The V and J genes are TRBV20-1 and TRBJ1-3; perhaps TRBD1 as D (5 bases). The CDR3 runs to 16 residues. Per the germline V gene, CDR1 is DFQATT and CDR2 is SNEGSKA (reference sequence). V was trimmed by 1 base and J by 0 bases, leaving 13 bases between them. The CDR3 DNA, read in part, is TGCAGTGCTAGAGCAAGGAGACAGATCTCTGGAAACACC. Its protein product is CSARARRQISGNT. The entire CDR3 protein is CSARARRQISGNTIYF.

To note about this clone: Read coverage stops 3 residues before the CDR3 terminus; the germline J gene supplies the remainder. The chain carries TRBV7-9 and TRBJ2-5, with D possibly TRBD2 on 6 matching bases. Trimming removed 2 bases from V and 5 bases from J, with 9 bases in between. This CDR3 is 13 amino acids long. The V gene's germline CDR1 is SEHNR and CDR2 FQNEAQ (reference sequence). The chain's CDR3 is CASSLTGVETQYF. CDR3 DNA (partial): TGTGCCAGCAGCTTAACGGGGGTGGAGACC.

CDR3 bases read: TGTGCCAGCAGTCCAGAGGGACAGTCCACCTTAGAGACC. This translates into CASSPEGQSTLET. The CDR3 in its entirety is CASSPEGQSTLETQYF. The chain carries TRBV2 and TRBJ2-5; 7 nucleotides line up with TRBD1. The read gets to within 3 residues of the CDR3 end, and the germline J gene fills in the rest. This CDR3 comprises 16 residues. CDR1 is SNHLY and CDR2 is FYNNEI in the germline V gene. After removal of 5 bases from V and 4 bases from J, the junction contained 13 bases not matched to a gene.

This chain's CDR3 is CASSLVARGTGELFF. The part of the CDR3 DNA that was read is TGTGCCAGCAGCTTAGTGGCCAGGGGAACGGGGGAG. V and J are TRBV7-2 and TRBJ2-2; D may be TRBD1 (6 bases). The read comes to an end 3 residues before the CDR3 does, leaving the germline J gene to fill in the end. Germline V lookup: CDR1 SGHTA, CDR2 FQGNSA. CDR3 length equals 15 residues. V lost 1 base, J lost 8 bases, and 14 bases lay in between. Full variable domain (missing parts from reference TRBV7-2 and TRBJ2-2): GAGVSQSPSNKVTEKGKDVELRCDPISGHTALYWYRQSLGQGLEFLIYFQGNSAPDKSGLPSDRFSAERTGGSVSTLTIQRTQQEDSAVYLCASSLVARGTGELFFGEGSRLTVL.

The covered CDR3 bases are TGTGCCAGCAGCCCAGGGGCCAGCGCGGGTGGC. It encodes CASSPGASAGG. The full CDR3 is CASSPGASAGGYTF. The chain carries TRBV11-2 and TRBJ1-2; D might be TRBD1 (6 bases). The read ends 3 residues early relative to the CDR3; the germline J gene fills the gap. V was shortened by 5 bases and J by 7 bases, with 17 bases between the two germline ends. Germline values: CDR1 SGHAT, CDR2 FQNNGV. CDR3 length: 14 amino acids.

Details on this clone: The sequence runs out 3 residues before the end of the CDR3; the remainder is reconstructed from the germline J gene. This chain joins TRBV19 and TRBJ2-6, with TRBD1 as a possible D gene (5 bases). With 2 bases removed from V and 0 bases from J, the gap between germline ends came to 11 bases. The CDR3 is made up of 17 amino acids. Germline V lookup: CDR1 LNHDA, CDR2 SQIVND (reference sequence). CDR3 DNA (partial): TGTGCCAGTAGTATACTGGCAGGGTCCTCTGGGGCCAACGTC. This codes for CASSILAGSSGANV. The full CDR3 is CASSILAGSSGANVLTF.

The CDR3 sequence: CASRSTGNTGELFF. The part of the CDR3 DNA that was read is TGTGCCAGCAGATCGACAGGGAACACCGGGGAG. This chain joins TRBV2 and TRBJ2-2, with a tentative D call TRBD1 (6 bases). With the read ending 3 residues before the CDR3 end, the germline J gene is used to fill in that end. Between the trimmed V and J ends, which lost 6 bases and 1 base, there was a span of 9 bases. The V gene's germline CDR1 is SNHLY and CDR2 FYNNEI. CDR3 size: 14 residues.

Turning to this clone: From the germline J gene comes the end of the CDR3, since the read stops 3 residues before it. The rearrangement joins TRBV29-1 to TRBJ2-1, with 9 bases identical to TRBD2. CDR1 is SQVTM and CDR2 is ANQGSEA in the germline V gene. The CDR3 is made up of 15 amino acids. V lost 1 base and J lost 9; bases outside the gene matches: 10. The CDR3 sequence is CSVEGGLAGTVEQFF. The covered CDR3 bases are TGCAGCGTTGAAGGTGGTCTAGCGGGGACCGTTGAG.

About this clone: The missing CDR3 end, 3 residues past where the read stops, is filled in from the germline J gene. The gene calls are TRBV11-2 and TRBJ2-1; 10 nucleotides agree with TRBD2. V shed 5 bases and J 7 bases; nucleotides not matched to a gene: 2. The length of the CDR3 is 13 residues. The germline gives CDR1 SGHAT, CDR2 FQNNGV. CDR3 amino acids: CASSLSGGNEQFF. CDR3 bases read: TGTGCCAGCAGCCTTAGCGGGGGGAATGAG.

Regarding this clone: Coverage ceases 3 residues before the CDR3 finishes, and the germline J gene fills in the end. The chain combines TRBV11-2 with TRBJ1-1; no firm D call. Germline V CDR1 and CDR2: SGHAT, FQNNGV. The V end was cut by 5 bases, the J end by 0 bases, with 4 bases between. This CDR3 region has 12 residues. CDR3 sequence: CASSPMNTEAFF. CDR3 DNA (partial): TGTGCCAGCAGCCCCATGAACACTGAA.

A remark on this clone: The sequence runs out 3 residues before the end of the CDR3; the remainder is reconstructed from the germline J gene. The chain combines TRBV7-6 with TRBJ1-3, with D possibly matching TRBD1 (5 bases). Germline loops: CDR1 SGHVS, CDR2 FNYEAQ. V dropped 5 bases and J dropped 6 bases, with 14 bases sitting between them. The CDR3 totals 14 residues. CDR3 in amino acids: CASSEPGQANTIYF. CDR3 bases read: TGTGCCAGCAGCGAGCCCGGACAAGCAAACACC.

CDR3 DNA (partial): TGTGCCAGTAGTCCCTTAGCGGGAGTGGTTCCCACCGGGGAG. Its protein product is CASSPLAGVVPTGE. The full CDR3 protein is CASSPLAGVVPTGELFF. V usage is TRBV19 and J usage is TRBJ2-2; TRBD2 aligns across 9 bases. The CDR3 goes on 3 residues after the read ends, and that part is filled in from the germline J gene. Germline values: CDR1 LNHDA, CDR2 SQIVND (reference sequence). The CDR3 consists of 17 residues. Unmatched junction bases numbered 11, after V lost 5 bases and J lost 4 bases.

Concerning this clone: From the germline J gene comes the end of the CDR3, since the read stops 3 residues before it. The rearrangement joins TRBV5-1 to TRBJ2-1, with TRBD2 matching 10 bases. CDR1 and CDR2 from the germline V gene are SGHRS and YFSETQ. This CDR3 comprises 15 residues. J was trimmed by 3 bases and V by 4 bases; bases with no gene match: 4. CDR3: CASSLSGGRYNEQFF. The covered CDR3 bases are TGCGCCAGCAGCCTTAGCGGGGGGCGCTACAATGAG.

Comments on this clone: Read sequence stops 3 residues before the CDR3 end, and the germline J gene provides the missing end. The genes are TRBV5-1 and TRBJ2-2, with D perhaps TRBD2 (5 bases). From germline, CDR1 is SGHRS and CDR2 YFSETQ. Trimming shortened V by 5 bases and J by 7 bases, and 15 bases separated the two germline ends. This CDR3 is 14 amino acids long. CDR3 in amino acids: CASSWTDSYGELFF. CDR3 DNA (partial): TGCGCCAGCAGTTGGACTGATTCTTACGGGGAG.